Listed below are T cell receptor beta chains from one sample, sequenced in a study of shared clonotypes between healthy human individuals. Clones were read by immunoSEQ multiplex PCR, and TCRdb kept only the in-frame ones, dropping some. The repertoire consists of fewer than 1.4 million clones, with 78% occurring once and the leading ten covering 0.6% to 0.75%. The source material was memory CD4+ T cells from PBMCs. The source of these receptors is a man younger than 30 in good health. Some clones in this sample may be carry-over from other donors' samples. Each CDR3 is given with its conserved first and last residue. The order of the fields is D gene, clone size, V gene, J gene, CDR3 DNA, CDR3 protein. D genes are given only for firm matches. Rows give clone size only sometimes, using once, few, many, or a class for an expanded clone.

>-|many|TRBV7-9|TRBJ2-3
TGTGCCAGCAGCTACAGGGCAGATACGCAGTATTTT
CASSYRADTQYF
>TRBD1|-|TRBV30|TRBJ1-5
TGTGCCTGGAGTAGGACAGGTTCCGGGCCCCAGCATTTT
CAWSRTGSGPQHF
>TRBD1|-|TRBV5-1|TRBJ2-4
TGCGCCAGCAGCGGTAGGGACAGGGCTAATGACATTCAGTACTTC
CASSGRDRANDIQYF
>TRBD1|-|TRBV29-1|TRBJ2-7
TGCAGCGTTAAGGGAGGGACAGGGCCCTACGAGCAGTACTTC
CSVKGGTGPYEQYF
>TRBD2|-|TRBV7-2|TRBJ2-1
TGTGCCAGCAGCTTAGGGCTAGCGGGAGAGAATGAGCAGTTCTTC
CASSLGLAGENEQFF
>-|once|TRBV5-6|TRBJ2-7
TGTGCCAGCAGCTTCTCGGGACGGCTAAAAAACGAGCAGTACTTC
CASSFSGRLKNEQYF
>TRBD2|-|TRBV6-1|TRBJ2-1
TGTGCCAGCAGTTTCAGGACTAGCGGGGGCGAGGAGCAGTTCTTC
CASSFRTSGGEEQFF
>-|-|TRBV4-1|TRBJ1-2
TGCGCCAGCAGCCAAGACAGGCCCTATGGCTACACCTTC
CASSQDRPYGYTF
>-|-|TRBV7-3|TRBJ2-3
TGTGCCAGCAGCTTAACACCGAACCCGAGCACAGATACGCAGTATTTT
CASSLTPNPSTDTQYF
>TRBD2|-|TRBV7-2|TRBJ2-1
TGTGCCAGCAGCTTAGCCGGATCCGGGACTAGCGGTTACAATGAGCAGTTCTTC
CASSLAGSGTSGYNEQFF
>-|-|TRBV5-4|TRBJ1-4
TGTGCCAGCAGCCCGGTTCCGTGGGGGTTACGGGAAAAACTGTTTTTT
CASSPVPWGLREKLFF
>-|-|TRBV27|TRBJ2-3
TGTGCCAGCAGTTCTAATAGCTGGAGCACAGATACGCAGTATTTT
CASSSNSWSTDTQYF